This paragraph covers one T cell receptor beta chain sequence. This entry comes from a study of blood T cell repertoires in COVID-19. Overall study context: Donors in the United States, Italy and Spain gave samples during acute or convalescent COVID-19.

In the original analysis: Estimates of nucleated cell counts were drawn from the amplification of reference gene primers. Profiling relied on immunoSEQ multiplex PCR, and the TCRdb table lists in-frame clones only, not all of them. V, J and clone size derive from that table, while D and trimming were established from the DNA sequence. The table lists more than 75,000 clones, roughly 89% of them singletons, with less than 2.5% in the top ten. Sequencing input: peripheral blood. This sequence was found in a man aged 50 to 60 with acute or convalescent COVID-19.

CDR3 coding DNA: TGTGCCAGCAGCGTAGAGGACAGGGTCAATTCACCCCTCCACTTT. It encodes CASSVEDRVNSPLHF. J is TRBJ1-6 and V is TRBV9, with 8 bases aligning to TRBD1. Germline V gives CDR1 SGDLS, CDR2 YYNGEE. The J segment lost 7 bases and the V segment lost 0 bases, leaving 3 bases of the junction unmatched. The CDR3 totals 15 residues.